The TCR beta chain described here comes from a study of control samples from healthy donors and cancer patients. The CDR3 has 13 amino acids. The germline CDR1 and CDR2 sequences are WNHNN and SYGVQD (reference sequence). Trimming removed 3 bases at V and 1 base at J, with 6 bases between. Assay used: immunoSEQ multiplex PCR; TCRdb lists only in-frame clones, some missing. Here the sample spans approximately 230,000 clones, around 79% being singletons. Source material: PBMCs. The gene calls are TRBV10-1 and TRBJ2-5, with a possible D match to TRBD1 (6 bases). This receptor was taken from a woman in her sixties with lung cancer. CDR3 coding DNA: TGCGCCAGCAGTGACAGGGGCCAAGAGACCCAGTACTTC. Amino acids: CASSDRGQETQYF.